These 12 T cell receptor beta chains originate from one sample sequenced in a study of OX40 agonist ivuxolimab in advanced cancers. Measured with immunoSEQ multiplex PCR; TCRdb has only the in-frame clones, and not every one. This table has tens of thousands of clones, 80% to 90% appearing once. Material: CD4+ or CD8+ T cells sorted from blood, obtained in a trial of the OX40 agonist ivuxolimab. Source of these receptors: an adult with an advanced solid tumor such as melanoma, head and neck, liver or kidney cancer.

V usage is TRBV19 and J usage is TRBJ1-4; possible D gene TRBD1, 6 bases. V lost 6 bases and J lost 4, with 18 bases in between. The CDR3 runs 16 residues. Germline assignment: CDR1 LNHDA and CDR2 SQIVND (reference sequence). CDR3 in DNA: TGTGCCAGTAGCCCCGCGGGGTCCAGGGGTAATGAAAAACTGTTTTTT. It specifies CASSPAGSRGNEKLFF.

The chain has TRBV7-3 and TRBJ1-3; D is undetermined. Germline V CDR1 and CDR2: SGHTA, FQGTGA. The CDR3 consists of 15 residues. Trimming removed 8 bases from V and 0 bases from J, with 14 bases in between. The CDR3 nucleotides are TGTGCCAGCGCGGGAGAACGGATCTCTGGAAACACCATATATTTT. It yields the protein CASAGERISGNTIYF.

The genes are TRBV28 and TRBJ2-6, with D possibly matching TRBD2 (5 bases). The germline V and J ends were trimmed by 6 bases and 0 bases, with 9 bases remaining between them. CDR1 is MDHEN and CDR2 is SYDVKM in the germline V gene. The CDR3 runs 15 residues. CDR3 coding DNA: TGTGCCAGCAGGGAGGCGCTCTCTGGGGCCAACGTCCTGACTTTC. This encodes CASREALSGANVLTF. Complete variable domain (other parts from reference TRBV28 and TRBJ2-6): DVKVTQSSRYLVKRTGEKVFLECVQDMDHENMFWYRQDPGLGLRLIYFSYDVKMKEKGDIPEGYSVSREKKERFSLILESASTNQTSMYLCASREALSGANVLTFGAGSRLTVL.

The gene calls are TRBV5-1 and TRBJ2-1, with D possibly matching TRBD1 (5 bases). Trimming stripped 0 bases from V and 1 base from J, with 8 bases between. In germline, CDR1 is SGHRS, CDR2 YFSETQ. This CDR3 contains 15 residues. The CDR3 protein is CASSLEGMSYNEQFF. CDR3 sequence (DNA): TGCGCCAGCAGCTTGGAGGGGATGTCCTACAATGAGCAGTTCTTC.

This sequence joins TRBV19 and TRBJ1-1; possible D gene TRBD1, 6 bases. The CDR3 spans 13 residues. The germline V and J ends were trimmed by 9 bases and 0 bases, with 11 bases remaining between them. CDR1 and CDR2 from the germline V gene are LNHDA and SQIVND (reference sequence). Here the CDR3 DNA reads TGTGCCAGCGGACAGCGGGTGAACACTGAAGCTTTCTTT. Protein: CASGQRVNTEAFF.

This clone appeared once. This chain uses TRBV19 with TRBJ1-5; 7 bases fit TRBD1. Germline V lookup: CDR1 LNHDA, CDR2 SQIVND (reference sequence). The CDR3 contains 17 residues. The trim removed 7 bases at V and 0 bases at J, leaving 12 bases unmatched. CDR3 protein: CASTKGTEVYSNQPQHF. The CDR3 region has the DNA TGTGCCAGTACCAAGGGGACAGAAGTTTATAGCAATCAGCCCCAGCATTTT.

The CDR3 DNA follows: TGTGCCAGCAGCCATGCAGATACGCAGTATTTT. Encoded protein: CASSHADTQYF. This chain joins TRBV14 and TRBJ2-3; no reliable D call. With 3 bases removed from V and 4 bases from J, the gap between germline ends came to 2 bases. Germline loops: CDR1 SGHDN, CDR2 FVKESK. The CDR3 contains 11 residues.

The chain has TRBV5-1 and TRBJ2-3, with D tentatively TRBD1 (6 bases). Trimming pared 0 bases from V and 4 bases from J, leaving 9 bases between. The CDR3 spans 14 residues. Per the germline V gene, CDR1 is SGHRS and CDR2 is YFSETQ. The CDR3 region is CASSLGGGADTQYF. The DNA of the CDR3 is TGCGCCAGCAGCTTGGGAGGGGGTGCAGATACGCAGTATTTT.

This rearrangement joins TRBV6-1 to TRBJ2-5, with 7 nucleotides matching TRBD2. Germline V gene sequence: CDR1 MNHNS, CDR2 SASEGT. The J segment lost 5 bases and the V segment lost 10 bases, leaving 1 base of the junction unmatched. This CDR3 spans 10 amino acids. The CDR3 region has the DNA TGTGCCACCGGGGGGGAGACCCAGTACTTC. Protein sequence: CATGGETQYF.

J is TRBJ2-3 and V is TRBV18, with D uncertain. V was clipped by 0 bases and J by 4 bases, with 5 bases between them. Germline CDR1 is KGHSH and CDR2 is LQKENI. The CDR3 has 13 residues. CDR3 protein: CASSPPTSDTQYF. The CDR3 DNA follows: TGTGCCAGCTCACCACCTACCTCAGATACGCAGTATTTT.

The chain couples TRBV27 to TRBJ2-1; the match to TRBD2 covers 7 bases. This CDR3 comprises 16 residues. Germline CDR1 MNHEY, CDR2 SMNVEV (reference sequence). V was pared by 3 bases and J by 0 bases, with 5 bases of the junction left unmatched. Here the CDR3 DNA reads TGTGCCAGCAGTTTGAGGCGGGGGAGCTCCTACAATGAGCAGTTCTTC. Protein product: CASSLRRGSSYNEQFF.

This sequence joins TRBV28 and TRBJ2-7, with D perhaps TRBD1 or TRBD2 (6 bases each). V was trimmed by 6 bases and J by 2 bases, leaving 14 bases between them. In germline, CDR1 is MDHEN, CDR2 SYDVKM. The CDR3 has 14 residues. The CDR3 reads CASSTGGKPYEQYF. CDR3 DNA: TGTGCCAGCAGCACCGGGGGCAAACCCTACGAGCAGTACTTC.